The 20 T cell receptor beta chains presented below share a single source sample, sequenced in a study of cytomegalovirus exposure and HLA in healthy donors (dated by TCRdb to 2015 to 2018). Library generation was performed with the immunoSEQ multiplex PCR assay. For the multiplex PCR, a mixture combining 60 forward primers for TCR Vbeta segments and 13 reverse primers for TCR Jbeta segments was used. What TCRdb holds here is the immuneACCESS table cut down to in-frame rearrangements. Part of the clones is not present; checked against another copy, under half of the missing clones reflect an unresolved V gene, and the others are unexplained. The table for this sample lists some 190,000 clones; around 81% of them were counted only once. The ten largest make up 1.5% to 2% of the sample. Sequenced material: PBMCs. These receptors all come from a man aged 18 to 29 in good health and CMV-seronegative.

This sequence joins TRBV9 and TRBJ2-1; TRBD1 matches at 7 bases. Trimming took 8 bases from V and 3 from J; bases not matched to a gene: 11. From germline, CDR1 is SGDLS and CDR2 YYNGEE. The CDR3 runs 15 residues. The CDR3 region is CASTRGDSYYNEQFF. The CDR3 DNA reads TGTGCCAGTACCCGAGGGGACAGCTACTACAATGAGCAGTTCTTC.

This chain joins TRBV19 and TRBJ1-1; D is unresolved. Germline loops: CDR1 LNHDA, CDR2 SQIVND (reference sequence). Trimming left V 2 bases short and J 4 bases short, with 14 bases between. The CDR3 sequence is 15 residues long. For the CDR3, the DNA is TGTGCCAGTAGTATATCGCAGGTTTTCGGCACTGAAGCTTTCTTT. It translates to CASSISQVFGTEAFF.

The chain links TRBV2 to TRBJ2-2; 9 bases are shared with TRBD2. Germline CDR1 and CDR2: SNHLY and FYNNEI. V gave up 1 base and J gave up 4 bases; unmatched junction bases: 4. The CDR3 is 16 amino acids. CDR3 amino acids: CASSEVAGGSTGELFF. CDR3 sequence (DNA): TGTGCCAGCAGTGAAGTCGCGGGAGGGAGCACCGGGGAGCTGTTTTTT.

The rearrangement links TRBV9 to TRBJ2-1; 14 bases agree with TRBD2. The junction had 5 bases not matched to a gene; V was cut back by 1 base and J by 8 bases. The germline V gene encodes CDR1 SGDLS and CDR2 YYNGEE. The length of the CDR3 is 16 residues. CDR3 bases: TGTGCCAGCAGCGTATATGGGACTAGCGGGAGTGATGAGCAGTTCTTC. As protein: CASSVYGTSGSDEQFF.

The V and J genes are TRBV29-1 and TRBJ2-2; TRBD2 agrees at 10 bases. The V gene's germline CDR1 is SQVTM and CDR2 ANQGSEA. The CDR3 sequence is 17 residues long. Unmatched junction bases numbered 18, after V lost 7 bases and J lost 7 bases. CDR3 coding DNA: TGCAGCGCCACATCTTCAGCGGGAGGGCCTAGTGGCGGGGAGCTGTTTTTT. Translating it yields CSATSSAGGPSGGELFF.

This clone was picked up one time. This CDR3 reads CASSIGLAGGETQYF. DNA for the CDR3: TGTGCCAGCAGCATCGGACTAGCGGGCGGAGAGACCCAGTACTTC. The chain recombines TRBV9 with TRBJ2-5; the match to TRBD2 covers 11 bases. With V trimmed by 4 bases and J by 4 bases, 6 bases remained unmatched. From germline, CDR1 is SGDLS and CDR2 YYNGEE. CDR3 length: 15 amino acids.

The rearrangement joins TRBV5-6 to TRBJ2-3, with TRBD2 matching 7 bases. The CDR3 sequence is 15 residues long. From germline, CDR1 is SGHDT and CDR2 YYEEEE. With V trimmed by 3 bases and J by 0 bases, 4 bases remained unmatched. The CDR3 nucleotides are TGTGCCAGCAGCTATGTGGGACTAAGCACAGATACGCAGTATTTT. It codes for CASSYVGLSTDTQYF.

The rearrangement uses TRBV5-1 and TRBJ2-7, with 10 bases that match TRBD1. The V gene end was trimmed by 4 bases and the J gene end by 2 bases; junction bases not matched to a gene: 9. Germline CDR1 reads SGHRS; CDR2 reads YFSETQ. CDR3 length: 16 residues. CDR3: CASSPKDGTGAYEQYF. The CDR3 region has the DNA TGCGCCAGCAGCCCGAAAGACGGGACAGGGGCCTACGAGCAGTACTTC.

The chain carries TRBV5-6 and TRBJ2-7, with 12 bases fitting TRBD2. The CDR3 is 13 amino acids. Germline CDR1 reads SGHDT; CDR2 reads YYEEEE. V shed 9 bases and J 3 bases; nucleotides not matched to a gene: 4. CDR3: CATGLAGHYEQYF. In DNA form, the CDR3 reads TGTGCCACCGGACTAGCGGGGCACTACGAGCAGTACTTC.

V usage is TRBV10-3 and J usage is TRBJ1-4; 7 nucleotides agree with TRBD1. The germline CDR1 and CDR2 sequences are ENHRY and SYGVKD. J gave up 3 bases and V 2 bases, and 3 bases lay outside the gene matches. This CDR3 is 15 amino acids long. CDR3 sequence: CAISEGGQSNEKLFF. The CDR3 coding sequence is TGTGCCATCAGTGAGGGGGGACAGTCTAATGAAAAACTGTTTTTT.

In its sample, this clone was seen once. This chain uses TRBV5-5 with TRBJ2-7, with no clear D. V was shortened by 0 bases and J by 4 bases, with 8 bases between the two germline ends. Germline CDR1 and CDR2: SGHKS and YYEKEE (reference sequence). This CDR3 region has 13 residues. The CDR3 DNA is TGTGCCAGCAGCTTGGTTCGAGGTTACGAGCAGTACTTC. Translating gives CASSLVRGYEQYF.

The chain employs TRBV28 and TRBJ2-4; TRBD2 matches 10 bases. The CDR3 consists of 15 residues. V trimming: 8 bases; J trimming: 3 bases; junction bases outside the gene matches: 7. Germline V gives CDR1 MDHEN, CDR2 SYDVKM. CDR3: CASLTSGNGKNIQYF. The CDR3 DNA reads as TGTGCCAGCCTAACTAGCGGGAATGGCAAAAACATTCAGTACTTC.

CDR3 in amino acids: CASSSGGQTGADTQYF. The CDR3 DNA reads as TGTGCCAGCAGCTCAGGGGGTCAAACAGGGGCAGATACGCAGTATTTT. The rearrangement links TRBV11-2 to TRBJ2-3, with 7 nucleotides matching TRBD1. The J segment lost 4 bases and the V segment lost 4 bases, leaving 11 bases of the junction unmatched. This CDR3 contains 16 residues. Germline V gene lookup returns CDR1 SGHAT and CDR2 FQNNGV. Full variable domain (remainder filled in from reference TRBV11-2 and TRBJ2-3): EAGVAQSPRYKIIEKRQSVAFWCNPISGHATLYWYQQILGQGPKLLIQFQNNGVVDDSQLPKDRFSAERLKGVDSTLKIQPAKLEDSAVYLCASSSGGQTGADTQYFGPGTRLTVL.

The rearrangement links TRBV5-4 to TRBJ1-4; possibly TRBD1 for D (6 bases). Germline V CDR1 and CDR2: SGHNT, YYREEE (reference sequence). The V end was cut by 2 bases, the J end by 8 bases, with 13 bases between. This CDR3 spans 14 amino acids. The CDR3 DNA reads as TGTGCCAGCAGCTTAGCGGGGGGGGCGGAAAAACTGTTTTTT. It specifies CASSLAGGAEKLFF.

This chain joins TRBV12-5 and TRBJ2-7, with no clear D. In germline, CDR1 is LGHNT, CDR2 FRNRAP. The CDR3 length is 12 residues. V lost 0 bases and J 6 bases, leaving 6 bases between the germline ends. CDR3 DNA: TGTGCTAGTGGTTTGGTATCAGTCGAGCAGTACTTC. Translation: CASGLVSVEQYF.

This clone was detected a few times. The J gene is TRBJ1-2, the V gene TRBV27; 8 positions agree with TRBD1. Germline V gene sequence: CDR1 MNHEY, CDR2 SMNVEV (reference sequence). The J segment lost 3 bases and the V segment lost 6 bases, leaving 3 bases of the junction unmatched. The CDR3 runs to 13 residues. The CDR3 DNA reads TGTGCCAGCAGCATGGACAGGGACTATGGCTACACCTTC. Protein: CASSMDRDYGYTF.

Concerning this clone itself: The junction departs from the called germline gene at one end, perhaps through a read error. The chain recombines TRBV19 with TRBJ1-5, with 10 bases matching TRBD1. The germline V gene encodes CDR1 LNHDA and CDR2 SQIVND (reference sequence). The CDR3 runs 20 residues. CDR3 loop: CTSSHSITRQGASRPRPQHF. CDR3 in DNA: TGTACCAGTAGCCACTCCATTACCCGACAGGGGGCGAGTCGCCCCCGGCCCCAGCATTTT.

CDR3 in DNA: TGTGCCAGCAGCCAAGATCGGTCGACAGGAACCTACGAGCAGTACTTC. It yields the protein CASSQDRSTGTYEQYF. The V and J genes are TRBV14 and TRBJ2-7; D is possibly TRBD1 (6 bases). This CDR3 spans 16 amino acids. Trimming stripped 0 bases from V and 2 bases from J, with 14 bases between. CDR1 and CDR2 from the germline V gene are SGHDN and FVKESK. The entire variable domain, with the rest obtained from reference TRBV14 and TRBJ2-7, is as follows: EAGVTQFPSHSVIEKGQTVTLRCDPISGHDNLYWYRRVMGKEIKFLLHFVKESKQDESGMPNNRFLAERTGGTYSTLKVQPAELEDSGVYFCASSQDRSTGTYEQYFGPGTRLTVT.

The chain carries TRBV5-1 and TRBJ1-4; D possibly corresponds to TRBD1 (6 bases). Germline V lookup: CDR1 SGHRS, CDR2 YFSETQ. V was cut by 7 bases and J by 5 bases, with 15 bases left in between. This CDR3 contains 14 residues. CDR3 sequence: CASSWTARNEKLFF. CDR3 sequence (DNA): TGCGCCAGCTCATGGACAGCCAGGAATGAAAAACTGTTTTTT.

The rearrangement links TRBV2 to TRBJ2-7, with TRBD2 identical over 11 bases. V was clipped by 6 bases and J by 6 bases; unmatched bases: 10. Looked up from germline, CDR1 is SNHLY and CDR2 is FYNNEI. The CDR3 is 15 amino acids. The CDR3 spells CASRPRTSGLIEQYF. The CDR3 DNA reads as TGTGCCAGCAGACCTCGGACTAGCGGGCTTATCGAGCAGTACTTC.